This T cell receptor beta chain was sequenced during a study of early T cells in non-severe SARS-CoV-2 infection. TCRdb itself ran the 5' RACE reads through MiXCR, one entry per CDR3 protein. This sample has approximately 70,000 distinct CDR3 sequences, with less than 15% found just once. V gave up 4 bases and J gave up 3 bases; unmatched junction bases: 13. CDR3 length equals 17 residues. Germline loops: CDR1 SGHDT, CDR2 YYEEEE. The V call is TRBV5-6, the J call TRBJ2-3; 8 bases match TRBD1. This TCR was recovered from an adult who was a healthcare worker with PCR-confirmed SARS-CoV-2 infection or an uninfected control (not recorded which). The donor label of this sample is uncertain. This specimen was whole blood, taken at baseline. CDR3 DNA: TGTGCCAGCAGCCCGGGGGCGACAGGGGTAGGAACAGATACGCAGTATTTT. Its protein is CASSPGATGVGTDTQYF.